This record looks at one T cell receptor beta chain sequence and its context. Its antigen is currently unknown. The data are from a study of cytomegalovirus exposure and HLA in healthy donors. Study observations and caveats: A later analysis found most CMV-associated TCR beta chains apparently HLA-restricted. In a later analysis, parvovirus B19, influenza, CMV and Epstein-Barr virus appeared linked to several top co-occurrence clusters. Accounts indicate the classifier identified cytomegalovirus status with strong specificity and sensitivity. Most TCR sequences showed up rarely, but some public TCRs showed up in many donors.

PCR employed 60 Vbeta and 13 Jbeta primers. TCRdb's table, derived via immunoSEQ multiplex PCR, lists solely in-frame clones and lacks some. This repertoire includes tens of thousands of clones. The sequence was obtained from a woman aged 18-29 years in good health and CMV-seronegative. The specimen sequenced was PBMCs.

The CDR3 spells CASSQPGQGIYTIYF. The CDR3, as DNA: TGTGCCAGCAGCCAGCCGGGACAGGGGATATACACCATATATTTT. This chain uses TRBV4-2 with TRBJ1-3; 10 nucleotides agree with TRBD1. V dropped 3 bases and J dropped 8; count of bases not matched to a gene: 7. The germline gives CDR1 LGHNA, CDR2 YNFKEQ. The CDR3 loop spans 15 amino acids.